Listed here are 25 T cell receptor beta chains from one sample, sequenced in a study of cytomegalovirus exposure and HLA in healthy donors. The PCR employed 60 Vbeta primers together with 13 Jbeta primers. Sequencing was performed with immunoSEQ multiplex PCR; in TCRdb, only in-frame clones are kept and a portion is missing. This sample has about 220,000 clones, with 82% found just once. The sequenced sample consisted of PBMCs. The receptors originated from a woman between 40 and 50 years old in good health and CMV-seropositive.

V is TRBV30 and J is TRBJ1-1; TRBD1 is a possible D gene (6 bases). There are 12 residues in the CDR3. From germline, CDR1 is GTSNPN and CDR2 SVGIG (reference sequence). V lost 0 bases and J 8 bases, leaving 10 bases between the germline ends. CDR3 in amino acids: CAWSVRQGEAFF. CDR3 DNA: TGTGCCTGGAGTGTGAGGCAGGGGGAAGCTTTCTTT.

The chain joins TRBV6-1 to TRBJ2-7, with a possible D match to TRBD1 (6 bases). The CDR3 has 14 amino acids. Germline CDR1 reads MNHNS; CDR2 reads SASEGT. V was pared by 2 bases and J by 6 bases, with 14 bases between. CDR3 nucleotide sequence: TGTGCCAGCAGTGAAAGCAGGGGATCGGGCGAGCAGTACTTC. Protein product: CASSESRGSGEQYF.

This clone was picked up one time. The chain employs TRBV6-4 and TRBJ2-1; 9 positions agree with TRBD1. Trimming removed 1 base from V and 5 bases from J; junction bases left unmatched: 3. The CDR3 spans 15 residues. Looked up from germline, CDR1 is MRHNA and CDR2 is SNTAGT. CDR3 in DNA: TGTGCCAGCAGTGACTACAGGGGGCGCGACAATGAGCAGTTCTTC. It codes for CASSDYRGRDNEQFF.

The chain recombines TRBV4-2 with TRBJ2-2, with 13 bases aligning to TRBD2. Losses at the gene ends were 1 base for V and 4 bases for J; bases not matched to a gene: 6. The germline V gene has CDR1 LGHNA and CDR2 YNFKEQ. CDR3 length: 18 amino acids. Written as DNA, the CDR3 is TGTGCCAGCAGCCAAGGCACACTAGCGGGAGGGCGCACCGGGGAGCTGTTTTTT. It yields the protein CASSQGTLAGGRTGELFF.

This chain connects TRBV6-1 to TRBJ2-1, with D possibly being TRBD1 (5 bases). Germline CDR1 and CDR2: MNHNS and SASEGT. The CDR3 covers 15 residues. V lost 4 bases and J 7 bases, leaving 17 bases between the germline ends. The CDR3 DNA follows: TGTGCCAGCAGTGGGGCCAGGGCCAAGGGGAATGAGCAGTTCTTC. It encodes CASSGARAKGNEQFF.

This clone appeared once. The V and J genes are TRBV29-1 and TRBJ1-1; TRBD1 is a possible D gene (5 bases). V lost 7 bases and J lost 6, with 18 bases in between. The germline CDR1 and CDR2 sequences are SQVTM and ANQGSEA. CDR3 length: 13 amino acids. The CDR3 DNA is TGCAGCGGGAGGGGCGTCGGACGCCCTGAAGCTTTCTTT. The encoded protein is CSGRGVGRPEAFF.

V usage is TRBV5-1 and J usage is TRBJ2-5, with D tentatively TRBD2 (5 bases). V was cut by 4 bases and J by 4 bases, with 14 bases left in between. Germline loops: CDR1 SGHRS, CDR2 YFSETQ. The CDR3 sequence is 14 residues long. The CDR3 sequence is CASSTSHEGETQYF. Here the CDR3 DNA reads TGCGCCAGCAGCACCTCCCACGAGGGAGAGACCCAGTACTTC.

The rearrangement joins TRBV4-1 to TRBJ1-2; 8 nucleotides align to TRBD1. J gave up 4 bases and V 0 bases, and 10 bases lay outside the gene matches. There are 17 residues in the CDR3. Germline V gene lookup returns CDR1 MGHRA and CDR2 YSYEKL. The CDR3 sequence is CASSQDPGQGSLYGYTF. The CDR3 coding sequence is TGCGCCAGCAGCCAAGATCCCGGACAGGGCTCCCTCTATGGCTACACCTTC.

The rearrangement joins TRBV11-3 to TRBJ2-1, with D tentatively TRBD1 (6 bases). In germline, CDR1 is SGHNT, CDR2 YENEEA. The CDR3 has 16 residues. With 5 bases removed from V and 0 bases from J, the gap between germline ends came to 14 bases. The CDR3 coding sequence is TGTGCCAGCAGCCCCCCGGGACAACGCTCCTACAATGAGCAGTTCTTC. Its translation: CASSPPGQRSYNEQFF.

V gene TRBV6-5 combines with J gene TRBJ1-6; 11 positions match TRBD1. Germline V lookup: CDR1 MNHEY, CDR2 SVGAGI. This CDR3 is built from 15 residues. Trimming at V came to 7 bases and at J to 9 bases, leaving 8 bases not matched to a gene. The CDR3 region is CASKEGQGVSSPLHF. CDR3 coding DNA: TGTGCCAGCAAGGAGGGACAGGGGGTCTCTTCACCCCTCCACTTT.

The chain recombines TRBV10-3 with TRBJ2-7, with D maybe TRBD1 (6 bases). The V gene's germline CDR1 is ENHRY and CDR2 SYGVKD. V gave up 4 bases and J gave up 2 bases, with 12 bases separating them. The CDR3 covers 14 residues. The CDR3 is CAISAGHRAYEQYF. The CDR3 nucleotides read TGTGCCATCAGTGCGGGACATCGCGCCTACGAGCAGTACTTC.

The CDR3 protein is CASKGQGVTLAAATYEQYF. The CDR3 nucleotides read TGTGCCAGCAAAGGGCAGGGGGTTACCTTGGCGGCGGCCACCTACGAGCAGTACTTC. This chain connects TRBV27 to TRBJ2-7, with 7 bases lining up with TRBD1. CDR3 length: 19 residues. Germline values: CDR1 MNHEY, CDR2 SMNVEV (reference sequence). The junction had 23 bases not matched to a gene; V was cut back by 7 bases and J by 2 bases.

This rearrangement joins TRBV15 to TRBJ2-7; 7 bases map to TRBD1. The CDR3 covers 16 residues. Germline values: CDR1 LNHNV, CDR2 YYDKDF (reference sequence). J lost 3 bases, V lost 3 bases, and 11 bases had no gene match. The CDR3 protein is CATSSLEGQPHYEQYF. Here the CDR3 DNA reads TGTGCCACCAGCAGCCTAGAGGGACAGCCGCACTACGAGCAGTACTTC.

J is TRBJ1-2 and V is TRBV7-2, with TRBD1 matching over 8 bases. This CDR3 comprises 15 residues. Trimming cost V 5 bases and J 4 bases; bases outside gene matches: 9. CDR1 SGHTA and CDR2 FQGNSA come from the germline V gene. The CDR3 DNA reads TGTGCCAGCAGCCCCAACAGGGGGAGTAGCTATGGCTACACCTTC. It specifies CASSPNRGSSYGYTF.

This clone came up once. The chain combines TRBV7-9 with TRBJ2-1; no clear D. The V gene lost 6 bases and the J gene lost 5 bases, with 8 bases spanning the gap. The CDR3 runs 12 residues. The V gene's germline CDR1 is SEHNR and CDR2 FQNEAQ (reference sequence). CDR3 sequence: CASSVADNEQFF. For the CDR3, the DNA is TGTGCCAGCAGTGTGGCAGACAATGAGCAGTTCTTC.

With respect to this clone: At one end the junction does not follow the germline gene, possibly because of a read error. The CDR3 region has the DNA TGTGCCTGGAGTGTCTCATGGCCAGACATGAAGACTGAAGCTTTCTTT. It encodes CAWSVSWPDMKTEAFF. The J gene is TRBJ1-1, the V gene TRBV30; D gene uncertain. The CDR3 runs to 16 residues. Germline V gene data show CDR1 as GTSNPN and CDR2 as SVGIG (reference sequence).

This clone was observed a single time. The chain carries TRBV27 and TRBJ1-2; TRBD1 is a possible D gene (5 bases). From germline, CDR1 is MNHEY and CDR2 SMNVEV (reference sequence). The CDR3 length is 13 residues. Trimming shortened V by 6 bases and J by 6 bases, and 14 bases separated the two germline ends. CDR3 sequence reads: CASSRQPRDGYTF. DNA of the CDR3: TGTGCCAGCAGCCGACAGCCCAGGGATGGCTACACCTTC.

The table lists this clone with a few counts. An end of the junction does not agree with germline; a read error may underlie this. The rearrangement links TRBV7-9 to TRBJ2-7; 7 bases align to TRBD1. The CDR3 is 12 residues long. Germline CDR1 and CDR2: SEHNR and FQNEAQ (reference sequence). CDR3 residues: CASSLVLGQASF. CDR3 DNA: TGTGCCAGCAGCTTAGTTCTTGGACAGGCGTCCTTC.

CDR3 amino acids: CASGGGGKGDTQYF. CDR3 coding DNA: TGTGCCAGCGGTGGCGGGGGTAAGGGGGATACGCAGTATTTT. This rearrangement joins TRBV4-2 to TRBJ2-3; TRBD2 aligns across 7 bases. The CDR3 extends over 14 amino acids. Germline CDR1 and CDR2: LGHNA and YNFKEQ. V shed 8 bases and J 6 bases; nucleotides not matched to a gene: 11.

DNA of the CDR3: TGCGCCAGCAGCCCTCTAACTAGCGGGAACTCCTACGAGCAGTACTTC. Residues: CASSPLTSGNSYEQYF. The chain recombines TRBV4-1 with TRBJ2-7; 10 nucleotides align to TRBD2. This CDR3 is 16 amino acids long. V lost 4 bases, J lost 0 bases, and 6 bases stayed unmatched. Germline CDR1 is MGHRA and CDR2 is YSYEKL.

The chain carries TRBV7-3 and TRBJ2-1; D possibly corresponds to TRBD2 (6 bases). The length of the CDR3 is 15 residues. V was pared by 4 bases and J by 3 bases, with 13 bases between. The germline CDR1 and CDR2 sequences are SGHTA and FQGTGA. This chain's CDR3 is CASSSAAGRYNEQFF. The CDR3 DNA sequence: TGTGCCAGCAGCTCCGCAGCGGGTCGCTACAATGAGCAGTTCTTC.

The V gene is TRBV4-3, the J gene TRBJ2-1, with D unresolved. V was trimmed by 0 bases and J by 12 bases, leaving 12 bases between them. Germline lookup yields CDR1 LGHNA and CDR2 YSLEER. The CDR3 totals 13 residues. The CDR3 loop is CASSQDRTPGQFF. DNA of the CDR3: TGCGCCAGCAGCCAAGATAGAACCCCTGGGCAGTTCTTC.

The chain carries TRBV5-1 and TRBJ2-3, with TRBD2 matching 11 bases. Looked up from germline, CDR1 is SGHRS and CDR2 is YFSETQ. The CDR3 is 14 residues long. J gave up 4 bases and V 5 bases, and 3 bases lay outside the gene matches. The CDR3 sequence: CASSTSGGPDTQYF. CDR3 DNA sequence: TGCGCCAGCAGTACTAGCGGGGGCCCAGATACGCAGTATTTT.

This clone is a singleton in its sample. V and J are TRBV27 and TRBJ2-1, with TRBD2 matching 12 bases. CDR3 length equals 16 residues. Germline V CDR1 and CDR2: MNHEY, SMNVEV (reference sequence). V shed 1 base, J shed 5 bases, and the junction held 3 bases outside the gene matches. The CDR3 loop is CASSLFRLAGDNEQFF. CDR3 bases: TGTGCCAGCAGTTTATTTCGACTAGCGGGAGACAATGAGCAGTTCTTC.

The chain joins TRBV7-9 to TRBJ2-3; D unresolved. Trimming removed 5 bases at V and 2 bases at J, with 11 bases between. The germline gives CDR1 SEHNR, CDR2 FQNEAQ (reference sequence). The CDR3 is 14 residues long. CDR3 protein: CASSIDFNTDTQYF. As DNA, the CDR3 is TGTGCCAGCAGCATAGATTTTAACACAGATACGCAGTATTTT.